Listed below are T cell receptor beta chains from one sample, sequenced in a study of T cells after yellow fever vaccination. TCRdb used MiXCR to reprocess the 5' RACE reads, holding one entry per CDR3 protein. The profile shows about 260,000 distinct CDR3 sequences, about an eighth of them singletons. Here the sequenced sample was CD4+ T cells sorted from PBMCs, taken 45 days after the yellow fever booster vaccination. The source of these receptors is a man younger than 40 who received the YFV17D yellow fever vaccine. CDR3s include the opening cysteine and the closing phenylalanine or tryptophan. A D gene is named only where the DNA matches it firmly. A clone size is listed for some rows: how often the clone was seen (once, few, many), or a class if it is expanded.

d_gene: TRBD2
v_gene: TRBV5-6
abundance: many
j_gene: TRBJ2-1
CDR3aa: CASSLIAGGKNEQFF
CDR3nt: TGTGCCAGCAGCTTGATAGCGGGAGGTAAAAATGAGCAGTTCTTC

d_gene: -
v_gene: TRBV12-3/TRBV12-4
abundance: few
j_gene: TRBJ2-7
CDR3aa: CASSLWLRGPYEQYF
CDR3nt: TGTGCCAGCAGTTTGTGGCTTAGGGGTCCCTACGAGCAGTACTTC

d_gene: -
v_gene: TRBV6-1
abundance: -
j_gene: TRBJ2-7
CDR3aa: CASTTMTGLIYEQYF
CDR3nt: TGTGCCAGCACGACAATGACGGGGCTCATCTACGAGCAGTACTTC

d_gene: TRBD2
v_gene: TRBV11-2
abundance: -
j_gene: TRBJ2-2
CDR3aa: CASSLVTTSAANTGELFF
CDR3nt: TGTGCCAGCAGCTTAGTGACCACTAGCGCCGCGAACACCGGGGAGCTGTTTTTT

d_gene: TRBD2
v_gene: TRBV7-6
abundance: -
j_gene: TRBJ2-7
CDR3aa: CASSYSGSDRYEQYF
CDR3nt: TGTGCCAGCAGTTATAGCGGGAGCGATAGATACGAGCAGTACTTC

d_gene: TRBD2
v_gene: TRBV6-5
abundance: many
j_gene: TRBJ2-1
CDR3aa: CASKLARRSYNEQFF
CDR3nt: TGTGCCAGCAAACTAGCGCGGCGCTCCTACAATGAGCAGTTCTTC

d_gene: -
v_gene: TRBV7-6
abundance: -
j_gene: TRBJ2-3
CDR3aa: CASSLGGVSDTQYF
CDR3nt: TGTGCCAGCAGCTTAGGCGGGGTCTCAGATACGCAGTATTTT

d_gene: -
v_gene: TRBV2
abundance: -
j_gene: TRBJ1-4
CDR3aa: CASRFGRGGEKLFF
CDR3nt: TGTGCCAGCAGATTTGGGAGGGGAGGGGAAAAACTGTTTTTT

d_gene: TRBD1
v_gene: TRBV20-1
abundance: -
j_gene: TRBJ2-7
CDR3aa: CSASQAGTGTYEQYF
CDR3nt: TGCAGTGCTAGCCAGGCCGGGACAGGGACCTACGAGCAGTACTTC

d_gene: -
v_gene: TRBV7-9
abundance: -
j_gene: TRBJ1-2
CDR3aa: CASSPAGGASYGYTF
CDR3nt: TGTGCCAGCAGCCCAGCCGGGGGGGCCAGCTATGGCTACACCTTC

d_gene: -
v_gene: TRBV5-1
abundance: few
j_gene: TRBJ2-7
CDR3aa: CASSWTGRGGNYEQYF
CDR3nt: TGCGCCAGCAGCTGGACCGGAAGGGGGGGTAACTACGAGCAGTACTTC

d_gene: -
v_gene: TRBV5-5
abundance: -
j_gene: TRBJ2-5
CDR3aa: CPSSWQGRGQETQYF
CDR3nt: TGTCCCAGCTCCTGGCAGGGTCGAGGGCAAGAGACCCAGTACTTC

d_gene: TRBD2
v_gene: TRBV27
abundance: many
j_gene: TRBJ2-7
CDR3aa: CASSLGTGGFYEQYF
CDR3nt: TGTGCCAGCAGTTTAGGGACGGGAGGATTCTACGAGCAGTACTTC

d_gene: -
v_gene: TRBV12-3/TRBV12-4
abundance: -
j_gene: TRBJ2-7
CDR3aa: CASSFYQGAYEQYF
CDR3nt: TGTGCCAGCAGTTTCTATCAGGGAGCCTACGAGCAGTACTTC

d_gene: -
v_gene: TRBV29-1
abundance: few
j_gene: TRBJ2-3
CDR3aa: CSGTRRTDTQYF
CDR3nt: TGCAGCGGGACTCGACGCACAGATACGCAGTATTTT

d_gene: -
v_gene: TRBV3-1
abundance: -
j_gene: TRBJ2-2
CDR3aa: CASSQGTNAVTGELFF
CDR3nt: TGTGCCAGCAGCCAAGGCACGAACGCCGTCACCGGGGAGCTGTTTTTT

d_gene: TRBD2
v_gene: TRBV11-2
abundance: -
j_gene: TRBJ2-3
CDR3aa: CASSLKYAGTSGSDTQYF
CDR3nt: TGTGCCAGCAGCCTCAAATACGCCGGGACTAGCGGGAGTGATACGCAGTATTTT

d_gene: TRBD1
v_gene: TRBV12-3/TRBV12-4
abundance: -
j_gene: TRBJ2-7
CDR3aa: CASSSDRNYYEQYF
CDR3nt: TGTGCCAGCAGTTCGGACAGGAATTACTACGAGCAGTACTTC

d_gene: -
v_gene: TRBV5-1
abundance: many
j_gene: TRBJ1-2
CDR3aa: CASSLENVPNYGYTF
CDR3nt: TGCGCCAGCAGCTTGGAGAACGTTCCTAACTATGGCTACACCTTC

d_gene: TRBD2
v_gene: TRBV7-9
abundance: few
j_gene: TRBJ2-7
CDR3aa: CASSPGRGYEQYF
CDR3nt: TGTGCCAGCAGCCCTGGGAGGGGATATGAGCAGTACTTC

d_gene: TRBD2
v_gene: TRBV30
abundance: few
j_gene: TRBJ2-6
CDR3aa: CAWSRRERGANVLTF
CDR3nt: TGTGCCTGGAGTAGGCGGGAGCGGGGGGCCAACGTCCTGACTTTC

d_gene: -
v_gene: TRBV5-1
abundance: -
j_gene: TRBJ2-1
CDR3aa: CASSLYGGGAYNEQFF
CDR3nt: TGCGCCAGCAGCTTGTACGGCGGAGGGGCCTACAATGAGCAGTTCTTC

d_gene: -
v_gene: TRBV18
abundance: -
j_gene: TRBJ2-3
CDR3aa: CASSLGTRDTQYF
CDR3nt: TGTGCCAGCTCACTCGGGACCCGTGATACGCAGTATTTT

d_gene: -
v_gene: TRBV9
abundance: -
j_gene: TRBJ2-7
CDR3aa: CASSAGTKGDEQYF
CDR3nt: TGTGCCAGCAGCGCCGGGACGAAAGGGGACGAGCAGTACTTC

d_gene: -
v_gene: TRBV15
abundance: -
j_gene: TRBJ2-1
CDR3aa: CATSRTVAYNEQFF
CDR3nt: TGTGCCACCAGCAGAACGGTGGCATACAATGAGCAGTTCTTC

d_gene: -
v_gene: TRBV20-1
abundance: -
j_gene: TRBJ2-1
CDR3aa: CSARGTDQRAYNEQFF
CDR3nt: TGCAGTGCTAGAGGGACCGACCAGCGGGCCTACAATGAGCAGTTCTTC

d_gene: TRBD1
v_gene: TRBV12-3/TRBV12-4
abundance: few
j_gene: TRBJ1-6
CDR3aa: CASSLQGAGSPLHF
CDR3nt: TGTGCCAGCAGTCTACAGGGGGCCGGTTCACCCCTCCACTTT

d_gene: -
v_gene: TRBV5-1
abundance: few
j_gene: TRBJ1-2
CDR3aa: CASRPGREDGYTF
CDR3nt: TGCGCCAGCAGACCAGGGCGTGAGGATGGCTACACCTTC

d_gene: -
v_gene: TRBV7-2
abundance: few
j_gene: TRBJ2-7
CDR3aa: CASSLGISPPYEQYF
CDR3nt: TGTGCCAGCAGCTTGGGAATTAGCCCACCTTACGAGCAGTACTTC

d_gene: -
v_gene: TRBV15
abundance: -
j_gene: TRBJ2-7
CDR3aa: CATSRDSAKTGYEQYF
CDR3nt: TGTGCCACCAGCAGAGATTCGGCCAAGACTGGTTACGAGCAGTACTTC

d_gene: TRBD2
v_gene: TRBV10-3
abundance: many
j_gene: TRBJ2-1
CDR3aa: CAISDLAGNNEQFF
CDR3nt: TGTGCCATCAGTGACCTAGCGGGAAACAATGAGCAGTTCTTC

d_gene: TRBD1
v_gene: TRBV7-6
abundance: -
j_gene: TRBJ2-5
CDR3aa: CASSRQGWETQYF
CDR3nt: TGTGCCAGCAGTCGACAGGGGTGGGAGACCCAGTACTTC

d_gene: -
v_gene: TRBV7-2
abundance: few
j_gene: TRBJ2-1
CDR3aa: CASSSTIGGYNEQFF
CDR3nt: TGTGCCAGCAGCTCGACAATCGGGGGTTACAATGAGCAGTTCTTC

d_gene: -
v_gene: TRBV12-3/TRBV12-4
abundance: -
j_gene: TRBJ1-1
CDR3aa: CASSFGQKNTEAFF
CDR3nt: TGTGCCAGCAGTTTCGGACAGAAGAACACTGAAGCTTTCTTT

d_gene: -
v_gene: TRBV10-3
abundance: few
j_gene: TRBJ2-5
CDR3aa: CAMGGQPGETQYF
CDR3nt: TGTGCCATGGGCGGACAACCGGGGGAGACCCAGTACTTC

d_gene: -
v_gene: TRBV5-1
abundance: few
j_gene: TRBJ2-5
CDR3aa: CASSSGHSQETQYF
CDR3nt: TGCGCCAGCAGCTCGGGACACAGCCAAGAGACCCAGTACTTC

d_gene: TRBD2
v_gene: TRBV7-2
abundance: few
j_gene: TRBJ2-5
CDR3aa: CASSLIRGPREGQYF
CDR3nt: TGTGCCAGCAGCTTAATCCGAGGACCGAGGGAGGGCCAGTACTTC

d_gene: TRBD1
v_gene: TRBV12-3/TRBV12-4
abundance: -
j_gene: TRBJ2-2
CDR3aa: CASSSGQGPGELFF
CDR3nt: TGTGCCAGCAGTTCAGGACAGGGTCCCGGGGAGCTGTTTTTT

d_gene: TRBD2
v_gene: TRBV7-9
abundance: -
j_gene: TRBJ2-3
CDR3aa: CASSSSLLAGVVDTQYF
CDR3nt: TGTGCCAGCAGCTCTTCCTTACTAGCGGGAGTAGTAGATACGCAGTATTTT

d_gene: TRBD2
v_gene: TRBV5-1
abundance: -
j_gene: TRBJ2-7
CDR3aa: CASSSRTSAPGYEQYF
CDR3nt: TGCGCCAGCAGCTCCAGGACTAGCGCCCCGGGGTACGAGCAGTACTTC

d_gene: TRBD1
v_gene: TRBV7-2
abundance: few
j_gene: TRBJ2-4
CDR3aa: CASSSWGTGGNIQYF
CDR3nt: TGTGCCAGCAGCTCATGGGGGACAGGGGGAAACATTCAGTACTTC

d_gene: TRBD1
v_gene: TRBV20-1
abundance: few
j_gene: TRBJ2-5
CDR3aa: CSAPIRTGPQETQYF
CDR3nt: TGCAGTGCTCCTATCCGGACAGGGCCACAAGAGACCCAGTACTTC

d_gene: -
v_gene: TRBV5-1
abundance: -
j_gene: TRBJ1-1
CDR3aa: CASSLAYGGSYTEAFF
CDR3nt: TGCGCCAGCAGCTTGGCCTATGGGGGTTCGTACACTGAAGCTTTCTTT

d_gene: TRBD2
v_gene: TRBV5-6
abundance: few
j_gene: TRBJ2-7
CDR3aa: CASSPGLAGYYEQYF
CDR3nt: TGTGCCAGCAGCCCGGGACTAGCGGGATACTACGAGCAGTACTTC

d_gene: -
v_gene: TRBV9
abundance: -
j_gene: TRBJ1-1
CDR3aa: CASSASNLNTEAFF
CDR3nt: TGTGCCAGCAGCGCAAGTAACCTGAACACTGAAGCTTTCTTT

d_gene: TRBD1
v_gene: TRBV20-1
abundance: few
j_gene: TRBJ2-7
CDR3aa: CSVTQGREDEQYF
CDR3nt: TGCAGTGTTACACAGGGGAGAGAAGACGAGCAGTACTTC

d_gene: -
v_gene: TRBV10-2
abundance: -
j_gene: TRBJ1-6
CDR3aa: CASRDGNNSPLHF
CDR3nt: TGCGCCAGTCGGGACGGGAATAATTCACCCCTCCACTTT

d_gene: -
v_gene: TRBV5-4
abundance: -
j_gene: TRBJ2-1
CDR3aa: CASSLTSSMGNNEQFF
CDR3nt: TGTGCCAGCAGCTTAACATCGAGCATGGGAAACAATGAGCAGTTCTTC

d_gene: -
v_gene: TRBV7-9
abundance: -
j_gene: TRBJ2-7
CDR3aa: CASSLVPHEQYF
CDR3nt: TGTGCCAGCAGCCTTGTACCCCACGAGCAGTACTTC

d_gene: TRBD2
v_gene: TRBV24-1
abundance: few
j_gene: TRBJ2-1
CDR3aa: CATSDSRLAGASNEQFF
CDR3nt: TGTGCCACCAGTGATTCCAGACTAGCGGGAGCTTCCAATGAGCAGTTCTTC

d_gene: TRBD2
v_gene: TRBV25-1
abundance: -
j_gene: TRBJ2-7
CDR3aa: CASSDVASGAYEQYF
CDR3nt: TGTGCCAGCAGTGACGTCGCTAGCGGGGCCTACGAGCAGTACTTC

d_gene: -
v_gene: TRBV6-2/TRBV6-3
abundance: many
j_gene: TRBJ2-7
CDR3aa: CASSLGGLYEQYF
CDR3nt: TGTGCCAGCAGCCTGGGTGGCCTCTACGAGCAGTACTTC

d_gene: -
v_gene: TRBV6-2/TRBV6-3
abundance: -
j_gene: TRBJ2-7
CDR3aa: CATRDASYEQYF
CDR3nt: TGTGCCACACGGGACGCCTCCTACGAGCAGTACTTC

d_gene: TRBD1
v_gene: TRBV20-1
abundance: -
j_gene: TRBJ1-5
CDR3aa: CSARATGTQPQHF
CDR3nt: TGCAGTGCTAGAGCGACAGGGACCCAGCCCCAGCATTTT

d_gene: TRBD2
v_gene: TRBV20-1
abundance: -
j_gene: TRBJ2-1
CDR3aa: CSARVVGLAGGSSRKSGLNEQFF
CDR3nt: TGCAGTGCTAGAGTCGTGGGACTAGCGGGAGGGTCTAGTCGAAAGAGTGGTTTAAATGAGCAGTTCTTC

d_gene: -
v_gene: TRBV7-8
abundance: -
j_gene: TRBJ2-2
CDR3aa: CASSLAGAPELFF
CDR3nt: TGTGCCAGCAGCTTAGCCGGGGCCCCGGAGCTGTTTTTT

d_gene: TRBD2
v_gene: TRBV7-2
abundance: few
j_gene: TRBJ2-3
CDR3aa: CASSTYSGSTDTQYF
CDR3nt: TGTGCCAGCAGTACATATAGCGGGAGCACAGATACGCAGTATTTT